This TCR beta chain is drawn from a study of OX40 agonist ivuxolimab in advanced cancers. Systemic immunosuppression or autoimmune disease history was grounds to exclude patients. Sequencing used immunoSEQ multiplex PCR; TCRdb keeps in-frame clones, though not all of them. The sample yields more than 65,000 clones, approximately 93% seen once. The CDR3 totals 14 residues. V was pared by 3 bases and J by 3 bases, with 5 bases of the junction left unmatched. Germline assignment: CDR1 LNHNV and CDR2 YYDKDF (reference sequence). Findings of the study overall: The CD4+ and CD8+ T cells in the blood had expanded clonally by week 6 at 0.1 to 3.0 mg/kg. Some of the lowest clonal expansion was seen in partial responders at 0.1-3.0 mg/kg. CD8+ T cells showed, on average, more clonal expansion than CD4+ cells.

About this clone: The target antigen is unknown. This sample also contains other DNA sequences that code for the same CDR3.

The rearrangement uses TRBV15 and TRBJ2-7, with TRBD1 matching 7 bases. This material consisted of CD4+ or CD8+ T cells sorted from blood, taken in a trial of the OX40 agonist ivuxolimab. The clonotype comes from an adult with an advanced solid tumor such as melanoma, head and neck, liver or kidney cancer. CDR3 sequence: CATSRAGTDYEQYF. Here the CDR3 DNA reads TGTGCCACCAGCAGGGCCGGGACAGACTACGAGCAGTACTTC.